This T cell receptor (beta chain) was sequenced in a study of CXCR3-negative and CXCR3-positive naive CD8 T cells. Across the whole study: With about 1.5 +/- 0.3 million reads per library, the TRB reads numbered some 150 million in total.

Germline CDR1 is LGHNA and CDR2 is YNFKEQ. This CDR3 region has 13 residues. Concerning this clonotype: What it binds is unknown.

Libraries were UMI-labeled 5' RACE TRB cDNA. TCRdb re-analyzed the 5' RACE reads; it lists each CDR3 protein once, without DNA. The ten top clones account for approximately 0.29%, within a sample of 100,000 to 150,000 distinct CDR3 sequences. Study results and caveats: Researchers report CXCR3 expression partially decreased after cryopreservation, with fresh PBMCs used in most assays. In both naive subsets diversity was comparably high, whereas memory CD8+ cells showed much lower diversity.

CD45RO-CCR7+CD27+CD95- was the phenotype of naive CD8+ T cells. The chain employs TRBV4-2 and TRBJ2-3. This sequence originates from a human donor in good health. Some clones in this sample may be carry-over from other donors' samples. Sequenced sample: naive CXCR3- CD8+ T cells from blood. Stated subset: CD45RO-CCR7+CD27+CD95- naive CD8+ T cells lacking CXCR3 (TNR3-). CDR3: CASSQARGDTQYF.